The sequence of this T cell receptor beta chain was determined in a study of T cell responses to AZD1222 COVID-19 vaccine. The germline V gene has CDR1 MNHEY and CDR2 SVGAGI. V was cut by 6 bases and J by 0 bases, with 8 bases left in between. The CDR3 contains 13 residues. Comment on this clone: The antigen is not known.

Whole-study results and caveats: Most donors were white British, females outnumbered males, and clonal diversity was possibly underestimated. Repertoire sampling was restricted to post-peak T cell response timepoints. With two AZD1222 doses given, Spike-specific TCR breadth and depth both rose. The study identified only six AZD1222 recipients as seropositive at baseline.

The assay was immunoSEQ multiplex PCR, and TCRdb's table has in-frame clones only and misses some. The table has about 120,000 clones, roughly 93% seen once. This specimen was peripheral blood, taken on day 0 of AZD1222 vaccination. The TCR originated in an adult in good health. V gene TRBV6-5 combines with J gene TRBJ1-1; D unclear. The CDR3 loop reads CASRTLLNTEAFF. CDR3 DNA sequence: TGTGCCAGCAGAACCCTTCTGAACACTGAAGCTTTCTTT.